Sequencing of this T cell receptor beta chain was carried out in a study of cytomegalovirus exposure and HLA in healthy donors. Study-level points and caveats: The study recorded about 150 TCR beta chains that were cytomegalovirus-associated. Sequencing had likely introduced a cluster of highly shared sequence variants as an artifact. Later analysis identified a missense DCLRE1C variant that was linked to TCR beta V- and J-gene trimming. In a later analysis, donors in an Asian-associated ancestry cluster reportedly had fewer N-insertions in productive TCRs than the cohort mean.

This clone was detected a few times. What it recognizes is unknown. The CDR3 has 15 amino acids. The junction had 3 bases not matched to a gene; V was cut back by 4 bases and J by 5 bases. Germline CDR1 reads ENHRY; CDR2 reads SYGVKD. The PCR used 60 Vbeta and 13 Jbeta primers. Using immunoSEQ multiplex PCR, the repertoire was profiled, and TCRdb retains in-frame clones only, with some absent. Among some 100,000 clones, roughly three quarters were seen once, and the ten largest hold 4%. The receptor comes from a woman in her forties or fifties in good health and CMV-seropositive. This chain joins TRBV10-3 and TRBJ2-5, with 14 bases fitting TRBD2. The sequenced material came from PBMCs. The CDR3 nucleotides read TGTGCCATCAGTGCCGGGACTAGCGGGAGCGAGACCCAGTACTTC. Protein sequence: CAISAGTSGSETQYF.